This TCR beta chain was identified in a study of cytotoxic CD8 clonotypes in ibrutinib-treated CLL. Whole-study context: Responses comprised 24 partial and 2 complete; at median around 6 years, roughly 14 remained remitted and roughly 12 progressed. Whole-study findings and limits: Higher clonality was seen at ibrutinib response and a return toward baseline at progression.

Only in-frame clones appear in the TCRdb table, and some are missing; sequencing was by immunoSEQ multiplex PCR. The sample contains about 130,000 clones, approximately 85% of which appear only once. In its sample, this clone was seen a few times. Its target is unknown. Germline CDR1 and CDR2: SGHNT and YYREEE (reference sequence). The V and J ends lost 3 bases and 5 bases, in that order; junction bases with no gene match: 14. The CDR3 consists of 17 residues. This sequence was found in a human donor with chronic lymphocytic leukemia. The material sequenced was PBMCs, taken after 24 months of ibrutinib treatment. The chain combines TRBV5-4 with TRBJ2-5, with 9 bases identical to TRBD2. CDR3 residues: CASSWMSGTSRKETQYF. The CDR3 nucleotides are TGTGCCAGCAGCTGGATGTCCGGGACTAGCAGAAAGGAGACCCAGTACTTC. Full variable domain (outside the CDR3, taken from reference TRBV5-4 and TRBJ2-5): ETGVTQSPTHLIKTRGQQVTLRCSSQSGHNTVSWYQQALGQGPQFIFQYYREEENGRGNFPPRFSGLQFPNYSSELNVNALELDDSALYLCASSWMSGTSRKETQYFGPGTRLLVL.